This passage covers 11 T cell receptor beta chains from one sample sequenced in a study of T-cell reconstitution after alpha-beta-depleted transplantation in children. Construction of the TCRbeta library involved unique molecular identifiers. One entry per CDR3 protein results from TCRdb running MiXCR on the PCR reads. This sample carries 450,000 to 600,000 distinct CDR3 sequences, approximately 13% of them seen once, and the ten largest clones take 2% to 2.5%. The specimen comprised PBMCs, mostly from graft donor cells, sampled 360 days after TCRalphabeta/CD19-depleted stem cell transplant. Source of these receptors: a male patient younger than 18 who had a stem cell transplant for acute myeloid leukemia, so the T cells may come from the graft donor.

The V gene is TRBV29-1, the J gene TRBJ2-5, with D hard to call. The germline V gene has CDR1 SQVTM and CDR2 ANQGSEA. The V end was cut by 4 bases, the J end by 3 bases, with 9 bases between. This CDR3 comprises 12 residues. DNA for the CDR3: TGCAGCGTTGCCCGGAGTGAAGAGACCCAGTACTTC. This gives the protein CSVARSEETQYF.

This clonotype has at least ten counts. V usage is TRBV28 and J usage is TRBJ2-1, with TRBD2 matching 12 bases. Germline assignment: CDR1 MDHEN and CDR2 SYDVKM. This CDR3 has 19 residues. The J segment lost 4 bases and the V segment lost 5 bases, leaving 15 bases of the junction unmatched. This CDR3 reads CASSMPLRTSGIFYNEQFF. DNA for the CDR3: TGTGCCAGCAGTATGCCCTTAAGGACTAGCGGGATTTTTTACAATGAGCAGTTCTTC.

This clonotype occurred many times. V usage is TRBV6-5 and J usage is TRBJ2-3; a possible D gene is TRBD2 (5 bases). Looked up from germline, CDR1 is MNHEY and CDR2 is SVGAGI. This CDR3 has 15 amino acids. V was trimmed by 0 bases and J by 1 base, leaving 8 bases between them. CDR3 bases: TGTGCCAGCAGTTACTCTGGACTGCGCACAGATACGCAGTATTTT. Encoded protein: CASSYSGLRTDTQYF.

This clonotype has at least ten counts. The V gene is TRBV12-3 or TRBV12-4, the J gene TRBJ2-7; 13 bases are a match to TRBD2. V gave up 5 bases and J gave up 4 bases; unmatched junction bases: 8. The CDR3 consists of 16 residues. CDR3 sequence reads: CASSLGLAGVSYEQYF. For the CDR3, the DNA is TGTGCCAGCAGTCTTGGACTAGCGGGAGTGTCTTACGAGCAGTACTTC.

This clonotype was seen a handful of times. V is TRBV12-3 or TRBV12-4 and J is TRBJ2-1; weak D call: TRBD1 (5 bases). V lost 4 bases and J 3 bases, leaving 13 bases between the germline ends. The CDR3 is made up of 15 amino acids. CDR3 loop: CASSSNRRYYNEQFF. The CDR3 DNA reads as TGTGCCAGCAGTTCTAACAGGCGTTACTACAATGAGCAGTTCTTC.

This clonotype appeared a single time. This chain connects TRBV12-3 or TRBV12-4 to TRBJ1-2, with unresolved D. The germline V and J ends were trimmed by 6 bases and 4 bases, with 21 bases remaining between them. The CDR3 consists of 16 residues. In DNA form, the CDR3 reads TGTGCCAGCAGCCCTCTTAACAGACCCCTATCCTATGGCTACACCTTC. It encodes CASSPLNRPLSYGYTF.

This clonotype was observed a few times. This chain uses TRBV5-1 with TRBJ2-3; 8 bases fit TRBD1. The V and J ends lost 4 bases and 3 bases, in that order; junction bases with no gene match: 7. Germline V gene sequence: CDR1 SGHRS, CDR2 YFSETQ. CDR3 length: 15 residues. CDR3 sequence (DNA): TGCGCCAGCAGCGGCGGGACAGGTACAACAGATACGCAGTATTTT. This sequence encodes CASSGGTGTTDTQYF.

This clonotype was seen only a few times. The rearrangement uses TRBV11-2 and TRBJ2-3; D unresolved. Germline CDR1 SGHAT, CDR2 FQNNGV. CDR3 length: 17 amino acids. V lost 2 bases and J lost 2, with 17 bases in between. As DNA, the CDR3 is TGTGCCAGCAGCTTAAGTTATGGCGGATTAATCACAGATACGCAGTATTTT. This sequence encodes CASSLSYGGLITDTQYF. The full variable domain, completed using reference TRBV11-2 and TRBJ2-3, is EAGVAQSPRYKIIEKRQSVAFWCNPISGHATLYWYQQILGQGPKLLIQFQNNGVVDDSQLPKDRFSAERLKGVDSTLKIQPAKLEDSAVYLCASSLSYGGLITDTQYFGPGTRLTVL.

The J gene is TRBJ2-2, the V gene TRBV5-1; no clear D. The CDR3 length is 16 residues. V lost 1 base, J lost 3 bases, and 13 bases lay in between. Germline V gene sequence: CDR1 SGHRS, CDR2 YFSETQ. The CDR3 bases are TGCGCCAGCAGCTTGTATCAGGATTTACACACCGGGGAGCTGTTTTTT. Encoded protein: CASSLYQDLHTGELFF.

This clonotype showed up many times. V usage is TRBV2 and J usage is TRBJ2-3; D is possibly TRBD1 (6 bases). CDR1 and CDR2 from the germline V gene are SNHLY and FYNNEI. The CDR3 loop spans 11 amino acids. Trimming pared 8 bases from V and 6 bases from J, leaving 9 bases between. CDR3 amino acids: CASGGRDTQYF. The CDR3 coding sequence is TGTGCCAGCGGGGGCAGGGATACGCAGTATTTT.

This clonotype has more than one count but fewer than ten. The chain employs TRBV6-1 and TRBJ2-7; the D gene is possibly TRBD1 (6 bases). Germline V gene sequence: CDR1 MNHNS, CDR2 SASEGT. The CDR3 consists of 14 residues. The V gene lost 5 bases and the J gene lost 2 bases, with 13 bases spanning the gap. CDR3 coding DNA: TGTGCCAGCAGTCCCGACAGGTTGACCTACGAGCAGTACTTC. It specifies CASSPDRLTYEQYF.